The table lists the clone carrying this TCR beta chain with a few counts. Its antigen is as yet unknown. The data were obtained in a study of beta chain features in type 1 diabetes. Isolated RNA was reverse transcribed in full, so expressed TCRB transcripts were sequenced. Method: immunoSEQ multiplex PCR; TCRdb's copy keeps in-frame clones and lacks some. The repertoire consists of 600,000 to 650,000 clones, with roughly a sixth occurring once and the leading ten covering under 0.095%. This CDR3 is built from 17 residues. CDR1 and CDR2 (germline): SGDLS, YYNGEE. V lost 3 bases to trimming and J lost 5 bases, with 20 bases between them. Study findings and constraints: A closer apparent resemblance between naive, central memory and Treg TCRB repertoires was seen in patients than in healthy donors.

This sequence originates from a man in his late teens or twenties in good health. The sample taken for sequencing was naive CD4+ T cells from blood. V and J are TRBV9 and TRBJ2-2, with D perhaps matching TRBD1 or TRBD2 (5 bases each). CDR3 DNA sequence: TGTGCCAGCAGCGCTGGGGCCGGGACCGCGAGGACCGGGGAGCTGTTTTTT. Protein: CASSAGAGTARTGELFF.